This T cell receptor beta chain derives from a study of prognosis after radiotherapy for stage I lung cancer. In the study overall: All of the enrolled patients had stage I non-small cell lung cancer, and they joined between April 2018 and January 2019. The study recorded squamous cell carcinoma in roughly seven patients and adenocarcinoma in under 15. General study findings and limits: Post-treatment Shannon entropy following stereotactic body radiation therapy was lower among patients who developed distant metastases. There was no determination made of whether the expanded TCR clones were tumor-specific.

TCR beta CDR3 was amplified from genomic DNA by two-round multiplex PCR. Primers specific to each TRBV and TRBJ gene were used in first-round PCR. A single record per CDR3 protein comes from TCRdb applying MiXCR to the multiplex PCR reads. The data hold 15,000 to 20,000 distinct CDR3 sequences, with 45% to 50% observed a single time. As to this clonotype: Its specificity is unknown. This may come from a read error, since a much larger clone is one base off.

Deletions cut 8 bases from V and 6 bases from J, with 24 bases between. Germline CDR1 is SGHRS and CDR2 is YFSETQ. The length of the CDR3 is 16 residues. The sequence derives from a donor aged 50 or older with non-small cell lung cancer. The sequences come from PBMCs, collected before or after stereotactic body radiation therapy (not recorded which). The V and J genes are TRBV5-1 and TRBJ2-1, with D possibly being TRBD2 (6 bases). The CDR3 loop reads CARGLFVGGVGNEQFF. The DNA of the CDR3 is TGCGCCAGAGGCTTGTTCGTCGGAGGGGTGGGCAATGAGCAGTTCTTC. The full variable domain, its missing parts supplied by reference TRBV5-1 and TRBJ2-1, is KAGVTQTPRYLIKTRGQQVTLSCSPISGHRSVSWYQQTPGQGLQFLFEYFSETQRNKGNFPGRFSGRQFSNSRSEMNVSTLELGDSALYLCARGLFVGGVGNEQFFGPGTRLTVL.